The 19 T cell receptor beta chains presented below share a single source sample, sequenced in a study of cytomegalovirus exposure and HLA in healthy donors. Both 60 Vbeta primers and 13 Jbeta primers went into the PCR. Sequenced by immunoSEQ multiplex PCR; TCRdb stores in-frame clones only, minus some. The table records about 120,000 clones, 15% of them present only once. The sequenced material came from PBMCs. These receptors all stem from a woman aged 18-35 years in good health and CMV-seronegative.

Only a few counts were recorded for this clone. The genes are TRBV5-4 and TRBJ1-2; D is uncertain. This CDR3 is built from 16 residues. Trimming cost V 4 bases and J 8 bases, with 24 bases left between them. The V gene's germline CDR1 is SGHNT and CDR2 YYREEE (reference sequence). CDR3 coding DNA: TGTGCCAGCAGCGGCCTGACCGGGAACCATTTCCTGGGCTACACCTTC. Encoded protein: CASSGLTGNHFLGYTF.

The chain recombines TRBV14 with TRBJ2-5, with D possibly matching TRBD2 (5 bases). V was shortened by 0 bases and J by 3 bases, with 5 bases between the two germline ends. Germline CDR1 reads SGHDN; CDR2 reads FVKESK. The length of the CDR3 is 13 residues. This CDR3 reads CASSQEGEETQYF. The CDR3 nucleotides are TGTGCCAGCAGCCAAGAGGGAGAAGAGACCCAGTACTTC.

This rearrangement joins TRBV6-5 to TRBJ1-1, with 7 bases identical to TRBD1. The CDR3 contains 12 residues. Germline V gene data show CDR1 as MNHEY and CDR2 as SVGAGI. V lost 5 bases, J lost 11 bases, and 8 bases stayed unmatched. CDR3 DNA sequence: TGTGCCAGCAGTGTTAACACAGGGGAGGCTTTCTTT. Translating gives CASSVNTGEAFF.

This chain joins TRBV7-9 and TRBJ2-7; D unclear. The germline gives CDR1 SEHNR, CDR2 FQNEAQ (reference sequence). Between the trimmed V and J ends, which lost 1 base and 3 bases, there was a span of 16 bases. The CDR3 runs to 16 residues. CDR3 bases: TGTGCCAGCAGCTTAGGATCGGCGGCACTTTTCTACGAGCAGTACTTC. As protein: CASSLGSAALFYEQYF.

This chain connects TRBV6-5 to TRBJ2-3, with D possibly TRBD2 on 6 matching bases. The V and J ends lost 4 bases and 4 bases respectively, with 18 bases between them. The CDR3 covers 16 residues. From germline, CDR1 is MNHEY and CDR2 SVGAGI. DNA for the CDR3: TGTGCCAGCAGTTTAAGCCCGATACCTAGCGCAGATACGCAGTATTTT. Translating gives CASSLSPIPSADTQYF.

The V and J genes are TRBV5-6 and TRBJ2-1, with D uncertain. Trimming cost V 0 bases and J 4 bases, with 14 bases left between them. The CDR3 has 16 amino acids. CDR1 and CDR2 (germline): SGHDT, YYEEEE. DNA of the CDR3: TGTGCCAGCAGCTTGGCCTCGGCCCTAGGATACAATGAGCAGTTCTTC. As protein: CASSLASALGYNEQFF.

The rearrangement joins TRBV5-1 to TRBJ1-2, with a possible D match to TRBD1 (5 bases). V was trimmed by 3 bases and J by 3 bases, leaving 15 bases between them. There are 15 residues in the CDR3. Germline V lookup: CDR1 SGHRS, CDR2 YFSETQ. CDR3 nucleotides: TGCGCCAGCAGCTGGGGTGAAGGGGCGGACTATGGCTACACCTTC. This translates into CASSWGEGADYGYTF. The full variable domain, its missing parts supplied by reference TRBV5-1 and TRBJ1-2, is KAGVTQTPRYLIKTRGQQVTLSCSPISGHRSVSWYQQTPGQGLQFLFEYFSETQRNKGNFPGRFSGRQFSNSRSEMNVSTLELGDSALYLCASSWGEGADYGYTFGSGTRLTVV.

The genes are TRBV2 and TRBJ2-1; 11 nucleotides agree with TRBD2. Germline V gives CDR1 SNHLY, CDR2 FYNNEI. The CDR3 contains 13 residues. V lost 5 bases to trimming and J lost 10 bases; unmatched junction nucleotides: 4. The CDR3 spells CASSPRTSGEQFF. DNA of the CDR3: TGTGCCAGCAGTCCAAGGACTAGCGGGGAGCAGTTCTTC.

V usage is TRBV6-1 and J usage is TRBJ1-2, with no clear D. The V gene's germline CDR1 is MNHNS and CDR2 SASEGT. The CDR3 totals 12 residues. V was shortened by 7 bases and J by 6 bases, with 12 bases between the two germline ends. CDR3 nucleotide sequence: TGTGCCAGCAACTCCCAGAGGGATGGCTACACCTTC. Its protein product is CASNSQRDGYTF.

This clone was detected only a few times. The chain joins TRBV5-1 to TRBJ2-3, with 8 bases fitting TRBD1. V dropped 1 base and J dropped 2; count of bases not matched to a gene: 12. From germline, CDR1 is SGHRS and CDR2 YFSETQ. The CDR3 extends over 18 amino acids. For the CDR3, the DNA is TGCGCCAGCAGCTTGATTCCCGGGACAGGCTCGTCCACAGATACGCAGTATTTT. It encodes CASSLIPGTGSSTDTQYF. The variable domain in full, completed from reference TRBV5-1 and TRBJ2-3, reads KAGVTQTPRYLIKTRGQQVTLSCSPISGHRSVSWYQQTPGQGLQFLFEYFSETQRNKGNFPGRFSGRQFSNSRSEMNVSTLELGDSALYLCASSLIPGTGSSTDTQYFGPGTRLTVL.

V gene TRBV29-1 combines with J gene TRBJ2-3; 11 nucleotides align to TRBD1. Per the germline V gene, CDR1 is SQVTM and CDR2 is ANQGSEA. The CDR3 loop spans 16 amino acids. V gave up 3 bases and J gave up 1 base; unmatched junction bases: 6. The CDR3 DNA sequence: TGCAGCGTTGATAGTCGGGGACAGGGGGGCACAGATACGCAGTATTTT. It codes for CSVDSRGQGGTDTQYF.

The V call is TRBV9, the J call TRBJ1-5; 7 bases line up with TRBD1. The CDR3 extends over 14 amino acids. J gave up 3 bases and V 3 bases, and 3 bases lay outside the gene matches. CDR1 SGDLS and CDR2 YYNGEE come from the germline V gene. The CDR3 region is CASSGGQLNQPQHF. The DNA for the CDR3 is TGTGCCAGCAGCGGGGGACAGCTCAATCAGCCCCAGCATTTT.

V is TRBV2 and J is TRBJ2-2; D possibly corresponds to TRBD1 (5 bases). The CDR3 sequence is 13 residues long. Trimming shortened V by 6 bases and J by 6 bases, and 11 bases separated the two germline ends. Germline-derived CDR1 and CDR2 are SNHLY and FYNNEI. The CDR3 DNA follows: TGTGCCAGCAGGGGGCGAGAGGCCGGGGAGCTGTTTTTT. Translation gives CASRGREAGELFF. Full variable domain (missing parts from reference TRBV2 and TRBJ2-2): EPEVTQTPSHQVTQMGQEVILRCVPISNHLYFYWYRQILGQKVEFLVSFYNNEISEKSEIFDDQFSVERPDGSNFTLKIRSTKLEDSAMYFCASRGREAGELFFGEGSRLTVL.

J is TRBJ2-7 and V is TRBV7-9; D may be TRBD2 (6 bases). V was cut by 5 bases and J by 5 bases, with 22 bases left in between. Germline V gives CDR1 SEHNR, CDR2 FQNEAQ (reference sequence). CDR3 length equals 16 residues. For the CDR3, the DNA is TGTGCCAGCAGCATAAGCCAGACTAGTCCCAGGGACGAGCAGTACTTC. This sequence encodes CASSISQTSPRDEQYF.

In its sample, this clone was seen a few times. The rearrangement links TRBV9 to TRBJ1-5; 11 positions agree with TRBD1. Germline lookup yields CDR1 SGDLS and CDR2 YYNGEE. The length of the CDR3 is 15 residues. V lost 4 bases to trimming and J lost 7 bases; unmatched junction nucleotides: 7. The CDR3 loop reads CASSRTGGEGQPQHF. CDR3 bases: TGTGCCAGCAGCCGGACAGGGGGCGAAGGGCAGCCCCAGCATTTT.

This clone turned up a few times. The chain recombines TRBV2 with TRBJ2-7; 9 positions agree with TRBD1. After removal of 5 bases from V and 7 bases from J, the junction contained 9 bases not matched to a gene. The germline CDR1 and CDR2 sequences are SNHLY and FYNNEI. There are 14 residues in the CDR3. The CDR3, as DNA: TGTGCCAGCAGTTGGGACAGGGACACCTTGGAGCAGTACTTC. This translates into CASSWDRDTLEQYF. Filled out from reference TRBV2 and TRBJ2-7, the complete variable domain reads EPEVTQTPSHQVTQMGQEVILRCVPISNHLYFYWYRQILGQKVEFLVSFYNNEISEKSEIFDDQFSVERPDGSNFTLKIRSTKLEDSAMYFCASSWDRDTLEQYFGPGTRLTVT.

The CDR3 here is CASTSAGGARNEQFF. The CDR3 nucleotides are TGTGCCAGCACTTCCGCGGGAGGTGCCCGCAATGAGCAGTTCTTC. V usage is TRBV5-4 and J usage is TRBJ2-1; 8 bases line up with TRBD2. V shed 6 bases and J 6 bases; nucleotides not matched to a gene: 11. Germline V lookup: CDR1 SGHNT, CDR2 YYREEE (reference sequence). This CDR3 has 15 residues.

The rearrangement joins TRBV5-6 to TRBJ2-7, with D unresolved. CDR1 is SGHDT, CDR2 YYEEEE, per germline. The CDR3 contains 15 residues. The germline V and J ends were trimmed by 0 bases and 0 bases, with 10 bases remaining between them. CDR3 nucleotides: TGTGCCAGCAGCTTGGGCGTGCGCTTCTCCTACGAGCAGTACTTC. It is translated as CASSLGVRFSYEQYF.

The chain couples TRBV28 to TRBJ1-3; 10 bases line up with TRBD1. Germline CDR1 and CDR2: MDHEN and SYDVKM. The CDR3 length is 16 residues. With 6 bases clipped from V and 0 bases from J, the junction kept 5 bases outside the gene matches. In nucleotides, the CDR3 is TGTGCCAGCAGCCAGAGGACAGGGGGCTCTGGAAACACCATATATTTT. Protein: CASSQRTGGSGNTIYF.